This T cell receptor beta chain was identified in a study of regulatory T cells in long-lasting Graves disease. Study overall: For a period under 3 months, newly diagnosed Graves' patients had taken antithyroid drugs.

Many counts were recorded for this clonotype. Both iRepertoire HTBI primers and Arm-PCR of CDR3 regions were used to build the TCR beta libraries. TCRdb reanalysed the multiplex PCR reads using MiXCR and keeps one entry per CDR3 protein. Of about 360,000 distinct CDR3 sequences in the sample, around 15% were seen once. The CDR3 runs to 16 residues. The germline V and J ends were trimmed by 5 bases and 8 bases, with 24 bases remaining between them. Germline assignment: CDR1 MDHEN and CDR2 SYDVKM. Stated time point: newly diagnosed GD, antithyroid drugs for less than 3 months. Preparation of the TCR library used RNA extracted from PBMCs. The same data also went into a second study, on T cells in Graves' hyperthyroidism and ophthalmopathy.

The chain joins TRBV28 to TRBJ1-2; perhaps TRBD1 as D (6 bases). The source is a woman aged 18-30 years with Graves disease. The sequenced sample was peripheral blood mononuclear cells (PBMCs), obtained at new diagnosis, from a patient treated with antithyroid drugs. The CDR3 DNA reads TGTGCCAGCAGTCTCTTTAACCAGGGGTCCTGGGGGGGCTACACCTTC. It encodes CASSLFNQGSWGGYTF.